This T cell receptor (beta chain) was identified in a study of T cell changes during pregnancy in multiple sclerosis. Germline loops: CDR1 MNHNS, CDR2 SASEGT. Trimming left V 4 bases short and J 0 bases short, with 16 bases between. The CDR3 has 17 amino acids. Libraries were prepared by immunoSEQ multiplex PCR; TCRdb keeps only in-frame clonotypes and omits some of them. The repertoire holds 70,000 to 95,000 clones, about 93% seen once, with 4.3% in the top ten. This TCR derives from a female donor with multiple sclerosis, enrolled in a pregnancy study. This specimen consisted of peripheral blood, obtained in the first trimester of pregnancy. The chain employs TRBV6-1 and TRBJ1-3; the D gene is possibly TRBD1 (6 bases). CDR3 nucleotide sequence: TGTGCCAGCAGTGCTACGGACAGAGCATCCTCTGGAAACACCATATATTTT. As protein: CASSATDRASSGNTIYF.